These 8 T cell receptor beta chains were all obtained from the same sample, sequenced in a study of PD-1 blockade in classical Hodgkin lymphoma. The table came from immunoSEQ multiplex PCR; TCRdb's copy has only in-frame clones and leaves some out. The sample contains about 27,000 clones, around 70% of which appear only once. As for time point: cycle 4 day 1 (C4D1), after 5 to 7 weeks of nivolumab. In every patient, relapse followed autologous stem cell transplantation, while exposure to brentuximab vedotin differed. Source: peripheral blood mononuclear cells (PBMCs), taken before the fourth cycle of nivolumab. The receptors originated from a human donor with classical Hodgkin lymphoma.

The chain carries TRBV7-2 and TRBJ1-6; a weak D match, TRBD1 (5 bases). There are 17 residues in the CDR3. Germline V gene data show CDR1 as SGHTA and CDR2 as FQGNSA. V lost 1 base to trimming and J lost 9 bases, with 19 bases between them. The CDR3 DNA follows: TGTGCCAGCAGCTTAGTTTCAGGGATGCCTTTGGGTTCACCCCTCCACTTT. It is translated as CASSLVSGMPLGSPLHF.

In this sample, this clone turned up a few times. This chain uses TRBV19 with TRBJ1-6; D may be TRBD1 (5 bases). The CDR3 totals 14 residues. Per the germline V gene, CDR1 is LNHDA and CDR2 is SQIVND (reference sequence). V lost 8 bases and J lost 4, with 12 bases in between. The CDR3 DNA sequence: TGTGCCAGTCGTCAGGGCGATTATAATTCACCCCTCCACTTT. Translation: CASRQGDYNSPLHF.

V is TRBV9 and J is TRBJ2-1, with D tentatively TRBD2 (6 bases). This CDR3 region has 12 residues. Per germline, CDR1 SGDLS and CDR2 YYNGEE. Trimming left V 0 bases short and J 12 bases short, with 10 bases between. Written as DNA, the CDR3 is TGTGCCAGCAGCGTAGTTGGGGACTTGCAGTTCTTC. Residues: CASSVVGDLQFF. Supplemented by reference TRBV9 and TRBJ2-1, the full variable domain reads DSGVTQTPKHLITATGQRVTLRCSPRSGDLSVYWYQQSLDQGLQFLIQYYNGEERAKGNILERFSAQQFPDLHSELNLSSLELGDSALYFCASSVVGDLQFFGPGTRLTVL.

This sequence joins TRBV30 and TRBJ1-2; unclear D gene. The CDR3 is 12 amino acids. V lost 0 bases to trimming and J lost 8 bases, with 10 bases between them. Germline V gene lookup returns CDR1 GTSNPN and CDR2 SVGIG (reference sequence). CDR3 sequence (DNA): TGTGCCTGGAGTGTACGGGCGGGAGGCTACACCTTC. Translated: CAWSVRAGGYTF.

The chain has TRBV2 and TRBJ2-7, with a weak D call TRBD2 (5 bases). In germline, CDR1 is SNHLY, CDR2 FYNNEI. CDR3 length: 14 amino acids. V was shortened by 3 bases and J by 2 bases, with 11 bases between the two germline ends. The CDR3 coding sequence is TGTGCCAGCAGTGAGGGAGCACCTACCTACGAGCAGTACTTC. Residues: CASSEGAPTYEQYF.

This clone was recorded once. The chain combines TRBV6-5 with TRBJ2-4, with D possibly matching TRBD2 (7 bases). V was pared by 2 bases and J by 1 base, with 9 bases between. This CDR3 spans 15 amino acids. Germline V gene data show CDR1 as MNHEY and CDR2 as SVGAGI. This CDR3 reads CASSYGGAAKNIQYF. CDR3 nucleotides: TGTGCCAGCAGTTACGGGGGGGCGGCCAAAAACATTCAGTACTTC.

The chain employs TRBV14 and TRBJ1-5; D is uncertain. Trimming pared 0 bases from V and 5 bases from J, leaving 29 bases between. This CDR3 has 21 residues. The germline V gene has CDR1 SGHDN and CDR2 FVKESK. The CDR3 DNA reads TGTGCCAGCAGCCAAGAATCCCGCTATACAAACGACTCGGCGGTCCATCAGCCCCAGCATTTT. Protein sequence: CASSQESRYTNDSAVHQPQHF.

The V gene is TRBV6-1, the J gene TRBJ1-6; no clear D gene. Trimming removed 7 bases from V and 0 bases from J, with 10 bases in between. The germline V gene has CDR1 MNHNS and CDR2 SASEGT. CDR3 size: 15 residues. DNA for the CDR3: TGTGCCAGCACTGGACCCTTCTCCTATAATTCACCCCTCCACTTT. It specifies CASTGPFSYNSPLHF.